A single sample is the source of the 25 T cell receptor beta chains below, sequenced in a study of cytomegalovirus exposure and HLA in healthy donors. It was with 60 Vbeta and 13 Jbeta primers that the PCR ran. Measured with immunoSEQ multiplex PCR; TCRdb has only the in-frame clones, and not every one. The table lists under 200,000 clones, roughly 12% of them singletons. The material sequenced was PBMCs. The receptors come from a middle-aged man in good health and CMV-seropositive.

The CDR3 spells CASRRDRGPYEQYF. The CDR3 bases are TGTGCCAGCAGGCGGGACAGGGGGCCCTACGAGCAGTACTTC. This chain uses TRBV5-8 with TRBJ2-7, with TRBD1 identical over 12 bases. CDR3 length equals 14 residues. J was trimmed by 2 bases and V by 5 bases; bases with no gene match: 2. Germline V gives CDR1 SGHTS, CDR2 YDEGEE.

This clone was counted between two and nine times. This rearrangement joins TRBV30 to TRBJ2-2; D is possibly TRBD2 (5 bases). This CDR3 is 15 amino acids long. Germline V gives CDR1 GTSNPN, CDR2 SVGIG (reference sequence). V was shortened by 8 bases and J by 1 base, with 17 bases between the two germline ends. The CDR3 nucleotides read TGTGCCAGTATCACCGGGGTTATGAACACCGGGGAGCTGTTTTTT. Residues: CASITGVMNTGELFF.

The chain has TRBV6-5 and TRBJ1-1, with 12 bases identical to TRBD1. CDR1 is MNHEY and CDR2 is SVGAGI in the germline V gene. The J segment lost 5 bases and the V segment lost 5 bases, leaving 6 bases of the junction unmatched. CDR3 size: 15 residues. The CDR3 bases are TGTGCCAGCAGTCCCCGGGACAGGGGGCGAACTGAAGCTTTCTTT. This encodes CASSPRDRGRTEAFF.

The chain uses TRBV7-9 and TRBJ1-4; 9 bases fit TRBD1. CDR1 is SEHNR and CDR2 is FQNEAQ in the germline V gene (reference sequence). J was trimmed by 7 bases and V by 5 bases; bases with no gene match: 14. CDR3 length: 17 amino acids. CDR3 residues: CASSQGTGTGYGEKLFF. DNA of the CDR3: TGTGCCAGCAGCCAGGGTACCGGGACAGGGTACGGTGAAAAACTGTTTTTT. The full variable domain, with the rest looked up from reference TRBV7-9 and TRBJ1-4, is DTGVSQNPRHKITKRGQNVTFRCDPISEHNRLYWYRQTLGQGPEFLTYFQNEAQLEKSRLLSDRFSAERPKGSFSTLEIQRTEQGDSAMYLCASSQGTGTGYGEKLFFGSGTQLSVL.

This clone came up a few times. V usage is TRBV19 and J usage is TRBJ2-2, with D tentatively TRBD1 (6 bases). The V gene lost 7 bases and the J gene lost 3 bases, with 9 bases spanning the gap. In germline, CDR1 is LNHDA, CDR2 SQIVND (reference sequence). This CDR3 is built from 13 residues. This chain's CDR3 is CASKRGYTGELFF. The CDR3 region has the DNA TGTGCCAGTAAAAGGGGGTACACCGGGGAGCTGTTTTTT. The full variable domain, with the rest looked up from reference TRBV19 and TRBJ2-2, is DGGITQSPKYLFRKEGQNVTLSCEQNLNHDAMYWYRQDPGQGLRLIYYSQIVNDFQKGDIAEGYSVSREKKESFPLTVTSAQKNPTAFYLCASKRGYTGELFFGEGSRLTVL.

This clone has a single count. CDR3 DNA: TGTGCCAGCAGCTTAGGAACTAGCGGCACCTGGCGCTACAATGAGCAGTTCTTC. Its protein is CASSLGTSGTWRYNEQFF. J is TRBJ2-1 and V is TRBV7-6, with 8 bases fitting TRBD2. Looked up from germline, CDR1 is SGHVS and CDR2 is FNYEAQ. V shed 1 base and J 3 bases; nucleotides not matched to a gene: 11. There are 18 residues in the CDR3.

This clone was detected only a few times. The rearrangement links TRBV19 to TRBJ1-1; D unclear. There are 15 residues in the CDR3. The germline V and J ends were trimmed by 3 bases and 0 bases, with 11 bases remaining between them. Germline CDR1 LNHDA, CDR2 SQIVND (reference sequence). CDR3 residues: CASSIGVMVNTEAFF. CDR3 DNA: TGTGCCAGTAGTATTGGAGTTATGGTGAACACTGAAGCTTTCTTT.

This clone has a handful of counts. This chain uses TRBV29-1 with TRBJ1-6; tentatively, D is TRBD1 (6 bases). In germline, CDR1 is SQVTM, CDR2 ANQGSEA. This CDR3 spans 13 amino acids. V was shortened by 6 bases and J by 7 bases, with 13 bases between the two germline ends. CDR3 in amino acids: CSVADRPNSPLHF. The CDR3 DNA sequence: TGCAGCGTCGCTGACAGGCCGAATTCACCCCTCCACTTT.

The CDR3 is CASSRGKYNEQFF. Here the CDR3 DNA reads TGTGCCAGCAGTCGGGGAAAATACAATGAGCAGTTCTTC. The chain links TRBV2 to TRBJ2-1, with TRBD2 as a possible D gene (5 bases). Trimming left V 5 bases short and J 4 bases short, with 9 bases between. Germline V gene lookup returns CDR1 SNHLY and CDR2 FYNNEI. This CDR3 region has 13 residues.

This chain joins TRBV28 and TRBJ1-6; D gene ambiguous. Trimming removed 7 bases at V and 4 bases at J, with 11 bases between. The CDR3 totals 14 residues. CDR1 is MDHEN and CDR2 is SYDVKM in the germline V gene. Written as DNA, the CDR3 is TGTGCCAGCACATTAGACGGGTATAATTCACCCCTCCACTTT. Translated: CASTLDGYNSPLHF.

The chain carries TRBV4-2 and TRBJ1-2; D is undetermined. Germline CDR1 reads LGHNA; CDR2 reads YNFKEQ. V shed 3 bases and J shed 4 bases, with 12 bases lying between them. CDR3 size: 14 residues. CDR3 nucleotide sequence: TGTGCCAGCAGCCATCCTGGACTGCTCTATGGCTACACCTTC. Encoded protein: CASSHPGLLYGYTF.

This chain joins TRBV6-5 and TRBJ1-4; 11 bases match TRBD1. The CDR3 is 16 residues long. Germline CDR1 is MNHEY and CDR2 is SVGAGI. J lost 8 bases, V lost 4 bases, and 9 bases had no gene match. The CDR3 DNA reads TGTGCCAGCAGTTCCTCCCGGACAGGGGGCCGGGAAAAACTGTTTTTT. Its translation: CASSSSRTGGREKLFF.

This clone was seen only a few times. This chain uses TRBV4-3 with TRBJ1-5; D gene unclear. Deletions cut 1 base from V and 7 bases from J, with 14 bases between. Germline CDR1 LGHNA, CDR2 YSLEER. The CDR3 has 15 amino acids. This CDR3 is CASSQAWVSGQPQHF. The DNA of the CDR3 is TGCGCCAGCAGCCAAGCCTGGGTCTCCGGGCAGCCCCAGCATTTT.

The CDR3 nucleotides are TGTGCCTATTTCCGGGGGACTAGCGGTTACAATGAGCAGTTCTTC. Translated, it gives CAYFRGTSGYNEQFF. The chain employs TRBV27 and TRBJ2-1, with 11 bases matching TRBD2. Germline values: CDR1 MNHEY, CDR2 SMNVEV (reference sequence). The CDR3 length is 15 residues. With V trimmed by 11 bases and J by 4 bases, 10 bases remained unmatched.

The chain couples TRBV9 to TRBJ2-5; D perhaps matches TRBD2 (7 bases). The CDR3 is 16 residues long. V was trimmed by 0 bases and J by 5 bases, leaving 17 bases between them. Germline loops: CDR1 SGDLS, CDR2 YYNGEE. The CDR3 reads CASSVAAGATGETQYF. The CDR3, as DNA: TGTGCCAGCAGCGTAGCCGCGGGGGCCACGGGGGAGACCCAGTACTTC. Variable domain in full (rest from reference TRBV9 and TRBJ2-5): DSGVTQTPKHLITATGQRVTLRCSPRSGDLSVYWYQQSLDQGLQFLIQYYNGEERAKGNILERFSAQQFPDLHSELNLSSLELGDSALYFCASSVAAGATGETQYFGPGTRLLVL.

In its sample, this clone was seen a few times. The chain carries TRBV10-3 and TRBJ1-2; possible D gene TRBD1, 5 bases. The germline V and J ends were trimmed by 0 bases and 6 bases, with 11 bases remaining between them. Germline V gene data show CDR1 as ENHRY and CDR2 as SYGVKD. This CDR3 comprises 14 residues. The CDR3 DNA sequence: TGTGCCATCAGTGAGTCGGGTAAAGGGGATGGCTACACCTTC. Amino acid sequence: CAISESGKGDGYTF.

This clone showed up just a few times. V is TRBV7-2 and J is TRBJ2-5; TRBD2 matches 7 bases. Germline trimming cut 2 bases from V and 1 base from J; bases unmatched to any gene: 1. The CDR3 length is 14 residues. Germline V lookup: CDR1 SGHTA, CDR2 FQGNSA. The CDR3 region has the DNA TGTGCCAGCAGCTTATCTAGCGGCCAAGAGACCCAGTACTTC. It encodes CASSLSSGQETQYF.

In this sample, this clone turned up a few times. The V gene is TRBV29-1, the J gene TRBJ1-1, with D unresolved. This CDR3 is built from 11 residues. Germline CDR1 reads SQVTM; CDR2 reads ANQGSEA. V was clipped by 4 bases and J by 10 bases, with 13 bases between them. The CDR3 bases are TGCAGCGTTGGGACTTCCTCGCGAGCTTTCTTT. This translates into CSVGTSSRAFF.

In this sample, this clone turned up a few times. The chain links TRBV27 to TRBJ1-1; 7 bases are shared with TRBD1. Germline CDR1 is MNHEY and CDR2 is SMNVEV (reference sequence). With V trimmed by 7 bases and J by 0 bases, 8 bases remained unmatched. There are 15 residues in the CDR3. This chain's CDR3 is CASTNSGTVNTEAFF. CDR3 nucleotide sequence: TGTGCCAGCACCAATTCCGGGACAGTGAACACTGAAGCTTTCTTT.

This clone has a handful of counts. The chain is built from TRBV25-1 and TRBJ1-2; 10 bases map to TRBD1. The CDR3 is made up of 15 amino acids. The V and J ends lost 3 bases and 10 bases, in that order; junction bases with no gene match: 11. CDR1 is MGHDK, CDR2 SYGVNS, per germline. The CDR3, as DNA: TGTGCCAGCAGTGACACCGGGACAGGGGCGCCACCCTACACCTTC. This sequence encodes CASSDTGTGAPPYTF.

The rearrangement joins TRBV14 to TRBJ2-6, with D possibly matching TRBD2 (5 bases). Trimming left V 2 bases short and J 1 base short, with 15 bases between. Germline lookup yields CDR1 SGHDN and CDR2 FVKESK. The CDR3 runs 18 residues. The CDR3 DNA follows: TGTGCCAGCAGCCAAATGGGCCGCGGGTGGTCTGGGGCCAACGTCCTGACTTTC. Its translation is CASSQMGRGWSGANVLTF.

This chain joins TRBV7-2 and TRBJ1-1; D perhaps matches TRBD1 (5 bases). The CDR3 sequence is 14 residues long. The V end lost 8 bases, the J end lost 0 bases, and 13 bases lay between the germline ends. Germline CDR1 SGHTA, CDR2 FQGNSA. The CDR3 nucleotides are TGTGCCAGCGCTGGGGGGAGTATGAACACTGAAGCTTTCTTT. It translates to CASAGGSMNTEAFF.

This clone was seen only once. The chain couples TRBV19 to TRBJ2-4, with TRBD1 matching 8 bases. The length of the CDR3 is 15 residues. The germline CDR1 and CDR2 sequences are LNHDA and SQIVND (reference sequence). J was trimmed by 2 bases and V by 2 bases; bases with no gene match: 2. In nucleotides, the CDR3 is TGTGCCAGTAGTATACAGGGGGCAACCAAAAACATTCAGTACTTC. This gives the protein CASSIQGATKNIQYF.

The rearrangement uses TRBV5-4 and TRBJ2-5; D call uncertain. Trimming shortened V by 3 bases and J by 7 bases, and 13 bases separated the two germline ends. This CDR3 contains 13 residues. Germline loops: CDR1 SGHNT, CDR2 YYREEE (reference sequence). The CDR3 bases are TGTGCCAGCAGCTCCCCTGGGCCAGGGACCCAGTACTTC. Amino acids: CASSSPGPGTQYF.

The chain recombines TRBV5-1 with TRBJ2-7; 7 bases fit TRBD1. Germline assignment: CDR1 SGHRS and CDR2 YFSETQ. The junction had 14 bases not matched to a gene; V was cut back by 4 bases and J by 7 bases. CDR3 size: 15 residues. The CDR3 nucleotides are TGCGCCAGCAGCCGCGGACGGACAGGTGTGGGGGAGCAGTACTTC. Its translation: CASSRGRTGVGEQYF.